The next 29 T cell receptor beta chains were all read from a single sample in a study of shared clonotypes between healthy human individuals. Data came from immunoSEQ multiplex PCR; TCRdb stores just in-frame clones and leaves some out. This table has roughly 660,000 clones, around 90% appearing once. The specimen was memory CD8+ T cells from PBMCs. Subset meaning: CD45RO+ cells pooled with CCR7-negative TemRA cells. The receptors stem from a man aged 18 to 35 in good health. Some clones in this sample may be carry-over from other donors' samples.

The chain carries TRBV6-6 and TRBJ2-7; the D gene could be TRBD1 or TRBD2 (5 bases each). CDR1 and CDR2 from the germline V gene are MNHNY and SVGAGI (reference sequence). The V gene lost 1 base and the J gene lost 2 bases, with 6 bases spanning the gap. The CDR3 extends over 13 amino acids. The CDR3 sequence: CASSYLGAYEQYF. The DNA for the CDR3 is TGTGCCAGCAGTTACTTGGGGGCCTACGAGCAGTACTTC.

The V gene is TRBV28, the J gene TRBJ2-5, with D possibly being TRBD2 (5 bases). Trimming took off 8 bases at V and 5 bases at J, with 6 bases between the two ends. CDR3 length: 10 residues. Germline values: CDR1 MDHEN, CDR2 SYDVKM. This CDR3 is CASGGETQYF. As DNA, the CDR3 is TGTGCCAGCGGCGGGGAGACCCAGTACTTC.

The V and J genes are TRBV5-6 and TRBJ1-5, with 12 bases lining up with TRBD1. The CDR3 sequence is 19 residues long. CDR1 SGHDT and CDR2 YYEEEE come from the germline V gene. After removal of 3 bases from V and 2 bases from J, the junction contained 12 bases not matched to a gene. The CDR3, as DNA: TGTGCCAGCAGCTATACCGGGACAGGGGGCCCCTGGGGCAATCAGCCCCAGCATTTT. Encoded protein: CASSYTGTGGPWGNQPQHF.

The chain couples TRBV2 to TRBJ1-2, with D tentatively TRBD1 (5 bases). This CDR3 has 12 amino acids. V was clipped by 10 bases and J by 2 bases, with 11 bases between them. CDR1 and CDR2 from the germline V gene are SNHLY and FYNNEI. CDR3 sequence reads: CAIGAGNYGYTF. The CDR3 DNA sequence: TGTGCCATCGGGGCAGGGAACTATGGCTACACCTTC.

In its sample, this clone was seen once. V and J are TRBV27 and TRBJ2-7; the match to TRBD1 covers 8 bases. The CDR3 consists of 18 residues. Germline CDR1 and CDR2: MNHEY and SMNVEV (reference sequence). V trimming: 4 bases; J trimming: 4 bases; junction bases outside the gene matches: 18. CDR3 residues: CASSSTPRRTGRFYEQYF. For the CDR3, the DNA is TGTGCCAGCAGTTCAACCCCTCGAAGGACAGGGAGGTTTTACGAGCAGTACTTC.

The CDR3 nucleotides read TGCGCCAGCAGCCAAGACGCATCGCCGAGCACAGATACGCAGTATTTT. This translates into CASSQDASPSTDTQYF. This sequence joins TRBV4-1 and TRBJ2-3; D gene unclear. The CDR3 spans 16 residues. Trimming cost V 0 bases and J 0 bases, with 10 bases left between them. Germline assignment: CDR1 MGHRA and CDR2 YSYEKL.

This clone was seen once. This chain connects TRBV27 to TRBJ2-7, with 8 bases lining up with TRBD2. CDR1 and CDR2 from the germline V gene are MNHEY and SMNVEV (reference sequence). CDR3 length: 15 amino acids. J gave up 3 bases and V 7 bases, and 11 bases lay outside the gene matches. Here the CDR3 reads CASTSWLAGGYEQYF. CDR3 bases: TGTGCCAGCACCTCGTGGCTAGCGGGCGGCTACGAGCAGTACTTC.

This chain uses TRBV5-1 with TRBJ2-6; D is undetermined. The V end lost 2 bases, the J end lost 0 bases, and 3 bases lay between the germline ends. The germline gives CDR1 SGHRS, CDR2 YFSETQ. This CDR3 contains 14 residues. Here the CDR3 DNA reads TGCGCCAGCAGCTTTAACTCTGGGGCCAACGTCCTGACTTTC. Protein sequence: CASSFNSGANVLTF.

Points on this clone: This specimen includes other DNA sequences encoding the same CDR3. CDR3 residues: CASSSTGGYEQYF. CDR3 coding DNA: TGTGCCAGCAGTTCCACGGGGGGTTACGAGCAGTACTTC. This chain links TRBV28 with TRBJ2-7, with 7 positions matching TRBD2. Trimming at V came to 4 bases and at J to 4 bases, leaving 4 bases not matched to a gene. Per germline, CDR1 MDHEN and CDR2 SYDVKM. The CDR3 is made up of 13 amino acids.

The chain is built from TRBV7-9 and TRBJ2-5, with TRBD2 identical over 9 bases. The CDR3 runs 15 residues. After removal of 8 bases from V and 5 bases from J, the junction contained 12 bases not matched to a gene. The germline CDR1 and CDR2 sequences are SEHNR and FQNEAQ (reference sequence). CDR3 sequence (DNA): TGTGCCAGCTGTCGCGCGGGAGGGCCTTTGGAGACCCAGTACTTC. Its protein product is CASCRAGGPLETQYF. Combining the CDR3 with reference TRBV7-9 and TRBJ2-5 gives the whole variable domain DTGVSQNPRHKITKRGQNVTFRCDPISEHNRLYWYRQTLGQGPEFLTYFQNEAQLEKSRLLSDRFSAERPKGSFSTLEIQRTEQGDSAMYLCASCRAGGPLETQYFGPGTRLLVL.

J is TRBJ2-4 and V is TRBV27, with D unresolved. CDR1 and CDR2 from the germline V gene are MNHEY and SMNVEV (reference sequence). V was pared by 5 bases and J by 0 bases, with 8 bases between. This CDR3 is 14 amino acids long. In nucleotides, the CDR3 is TGTGCCAGCAGTCCACGACAAGCCAAAAACATTCAGTACTTC. It specifies CASSPRQAKNIQYF.

V is TRBV5-1 and J is TRBJ2-3; D remains ambiguous. V lost 4 bases, J lost 6 bases, and 18 bases lay in between. The CDR3 consists of 15 residues. From germline, CDR1 is SGHRS and CDR2 YFSETQ. In DNA form, the CDR3 reads TGCGCCAGCAGCGCGGACGTTTCTAGGGTGGATACGCAGTATTTT. Translated: CASSADVSRVDTQYF.

The chain joins TRBV4-1 to TRBJ1-5; D not certain. The CDR3 loop spans 14 amino acids. V shed 7 bases and J shed 0 bases, with 10 bases lying between them. CDR1 is MGHRA, CDR2 YSYEKL, per germline. This CDR3 reads CASNDGYSNQPQHF. In nucleotides, the CDR3 is TGCGCCAGCAACGACGGTTATAGCAATCAGCCCCAGCATTTT.

Worth noting for this clone: The sample carries other DNA sequences with the same CDR3. This chain links TRBV19 with TRBJ1-1; 8 bases match TRBD1. Germline V gene lookup returns CDR1 LNHDA and CDR2 SQIVND (reference sequence). The J segment lost 1 base and the V segment lost 3 bases, leaving 4 bases of the junction unmatched. The CDR3 extends over 15 amino acids. CDR3 bases: TGTGCCAGTAGTATTGGGACAGGATGGAACACTGAAGCTTTCTTT. Translating gives CASSIGTGWNTEAFF.

This clone appeared once. The chain is built from TRBV27 and TRBJ1-5, with TRBD1 matching over 7 bases. This CDR3 has 15 amino acids. After removal of 6 bases from V and 6 bases from J, the junction contained 11 bases not matched to a gene. CDR1 and CDR2 (germline): MNHEY, SMNVEV (reference sequence). CDR3: CASRLLQGDGQPQHF. The CDR3 DNA reads TGTGCCAGCAGGTTACTCCAGGGGGACGGTCAGCCCCAGCATTTT.

The chain combines TRBV11-2 with TRBJ1-1, with D possibly TRBD1 on 5 matching bases. Germline V gives CDR1 SGHAT, CDR2 FQNNGV. Trimming took 5 bases from V and 0 from J, leaving 16 bases between them. The CDR3 has 16 amino acids. CDR3 in amino acids: CASSRIARQLNTEAFF. For the CDR3, the DNA is TGTGCCAGCAGCCGTATCGCCCGACAGCTGAACACTGAAGCTTTCTTT.

The rearrangement joins TRBV2 to TRBJ1-4; D is unclear. Germline CDR1 reads SNHLY; CDR2 reads FYNNEI. This CDR3 comprises 13 residues. V dropped 6 bases and J dropped 4 bases, with 9 bases sitting between them. Here the CDR3 reads CASRAGVNEKLFF. As DNA, the CDR3 is TGTGCCAGCAGGGCAGGAGTTAATGAAAAACTGTTTTTT.

The rearrangement uses TRBV4-3 and TRBJ2-7; D remains ambiguous. This CDR3 spans 16 amino acids. Germline-derived CDR1 and CDR2 are LGHNA and YSLEER. Trimming left V 1 base short and J 4 bases short, with 17 bases between. This chain's CDR3 is CASSQGLPLPLYEQYF. The CDR3 coding sequence is TGCGCCAGCAGCCAAGGGCTCCCATTACCGTTATACGAGCAGTACTTC.

The CDR3 DNA follows: TGTGCCAGCAGTGGGGACAGGGGCTTTTACAATGAGCAGTTCTTC. It specifies CASSGDRGFYNEQFF. J is TRBJ2-1 and V is TRBV27; 10 bases fit TRBD1. The germline gives CDR1 MNHEY, CDR2 SMNVEV (reference sequence). The V and J ends lost 5 bases and 4 bases, in that order; junction bases with no gene match: 5. The CDR3 length is 15 residues.

This clone was seen a single time. V is TRBV2 and J is TRBJ2-7, with a tentative D call TRBD1 (5 bases). This CDR3 is 15 amino acids long. Trimming took off 0 bases at V and 3 bases at J, with 12 bases between the two ends. CDR1 and CDR2 (germline): SNHLY, FYNNEI. CDR3 in amino acids: CASSEAPGKNYEQYF. The CDR3 coding sequence is TGTGCCAGCAGTGAAGCGCCAGGGAAGAACTACGAGCAGTACTTC.

The CDR3 sequence is CASSWGPAQETQYF. As DNA, the CDR3 is TGTGCCAGCAGCTGGGGGCCAGCCCAAGAGACCCAGTACTTC. This chain uses TRBV5-8 with TRBJ2-5; weak D call: TRBD1 (6 bases). V dropped 3 bases and J dropped 1 base, with 10 bases sitting between them. The length of the CDR3 is 14 residues. Per the germline V gene, CDR1 is SGHTS and CDR2 is YDEGEE.

This chain joins TRBV19 and TRBJ1-4; no definite D call. Trimming cost V 5 bases and J 4 bases, with 14 bases left between them. There are 15 residues in the CDR3. Germline values: CDR1 LNHDA, CDR2 SQIVND (reference sequence). In nucleotides, the CDR3 is TGTGCCAGTAGTCACGGGCCGGACTATAATGAAAAACTGTTTTTT. Translated: CASSHGPDYNEKLFF.

This chain joins TRBV27 and TRBJ2-1, with 9 bases identical to TRBD2. This CDR3 is built from 15 residues. V was clipped by 4 bases and J by 4 bases; unmatched bases: 5. CDR1 and CDR2 from the germline V gene are MNHEY and SMNVEV (reference sequence). The CDR3 reads CASSWLAGRYNEQFF. The CDR3 DNA sequence: TGTGCCAGCAGTTGGCTAGCGGGACGGTACAATGAGCAGTTCTTC.

The chain recombines TRBV7-9 with TRBJ2-3; 9 nucleotides line up with TRBD2. The CDR3 loop spans 16 amino acids. Germline lookup yields CDR1 SEHNR and CDR2 FQNEAQ (reference sequence). V lost 6 bases, J lost 4 bases, and 11 bases stayed unmatched. CDR3 loop: CASRYLSGSSADTQYF. Here the CDR3 DNA reads TGTGCCAGCAGGTATCTTAGCGGGAGTTCAGCAGATACGCAGTATTTT.

This clone was seen a single time. The CDR3 sequence: CASSLRMGSGSPFYNEQFF. CDR3 coding DNA: TGTGCCAGCAGCCTTAGAATGGGTAGCGGGAGCCCCTTCTACAATGAGCAGTTCTTC. The V and J genes are TRBV7-8 and TRBJ2-1, with TRBD2 matching over 9 bases. The CDR3 has 19 amino acids. Trimming cost V 5 bases and J 3 bases; bases outside gene matches: 17. Germline CDR1 is SGHVS and CDR2 is FQNEAQ. The full variable domain, completed using reference TRBV7-8 and TRBJ2-1, is GAGVSQSPRYKVAKRGQDVALRCDPISGHVSLFWYQQALGQGPEFLTYFQNEAQLDKSGLPSDRFFAERPEGSVSTLKIQRTQQEDSAVYLCASSLRMGSGSPFYNEQFFGPGTRLTVL.

Notes on this clone: The sample holds other DNA sequences that translate to the same CDR3. In DNA form, the CDR3 reads TGTGCCAGCAGCTTAGCCGGACGCACCTACGAGCAGTACTTC. It yields the protein CASSLAGRTYEQYF. V is TRBV7-9 and J is TRBJ2-7; D call uncertain. The CDR3 has 14 residues. Trimming left V 0 bases short and J 2 bases short, with 8 bases between. CDR1 and CDR2 (germline): SEHNR, FQNEAQ (reference sequence).

The rearrangement uses TRBV9 and TRBJ2-6; 9 bases match TRBD2. The germline V gene has CDR1 SGDLS and CDR2 YYNGEE. V lost 3 bases, J lost 4 bases, and 8 bases stayed unmatched. This CDR3 has 17 amino acids. Written as DNA, the CDR3 is TGTGCCAGCAGCGGGGCGGGAGGGGTGGCCGGGGCCAACGTCCTGACTTTC. Protein: CASSGAGGVAGANVLTF.

For this clone: Other nucleotide sequences in the sample specify the same CDR3. The chain couples TRBV28 to TRBJ2-1; D remains unclear. Trimming removed 2 bases at V and 10 bases at J, with 3 bases between. The germline V gene encodes CDR1 MDHEN and CDR2 SYDVKM. This CDR3 has 10 amino acids. Here the CDR3 reads CASSLGEQFF. For the CDR3, the DNA is TGTGCCAGCAGTTTAGGGGAGCAGTTCTTC. The entire variable domain, with the rest obtained from reference TRBV28 and TRBJ2-1, is as follows: DVKVTQSSRYLVKRTGEKVFLECVQDMDHENMFWYRQDPGLGLRLIYFSYDVKMKEKGDIPEGYSVSREKKERFSLILESASTNQTSMYLCASSLGEQFFGPGTRLTVL.

The V call is TRBV6-5, the J call TRBJ2-2; D assignment may be TRBD1 or TRBD2 (5 bases each). The CDR3 sequence is 15 residues long. CDR1 MNHEY and CDR2 SVGAGI come from the germline V gene. V dropped 6 bases and J dropped 6 bases, with 17 bases sitting between them. CDR3 DNA: TGTGCCAGCAGCCACCGGGACCCTCTGCCCGGGGAGCTGTTTTTT. It is translated as CASSHRDPLPGELFF.